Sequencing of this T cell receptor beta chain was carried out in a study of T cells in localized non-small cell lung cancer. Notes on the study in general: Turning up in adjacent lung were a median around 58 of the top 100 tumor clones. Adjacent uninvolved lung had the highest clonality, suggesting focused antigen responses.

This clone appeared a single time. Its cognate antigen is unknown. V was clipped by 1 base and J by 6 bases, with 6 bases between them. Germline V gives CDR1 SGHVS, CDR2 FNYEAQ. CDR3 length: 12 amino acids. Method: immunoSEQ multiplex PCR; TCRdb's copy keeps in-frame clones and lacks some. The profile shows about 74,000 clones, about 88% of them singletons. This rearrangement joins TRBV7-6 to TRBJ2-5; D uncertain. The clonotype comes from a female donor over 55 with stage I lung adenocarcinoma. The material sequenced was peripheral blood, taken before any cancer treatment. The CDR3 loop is CASSLVGKTQYF. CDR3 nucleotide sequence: TGTGCCAGCAGCTTAGTCGGCAAGACCCAGTACTTC.